The T cell receptor beta chain described here comes from a study of blood T cell repertoires in COVID-19. Measured with immunoSEQ multiplex PCR; TCRdb has only the in-frame clones, and not every one. The sample shows 180,000 or so clones, over 75% of them seen only once. The receptor was isolated from a woman of 80 years or more with acute or convalescent COVID-19. The specimen sequenced was peripheral blood.

CDR3 sequence: CASSGGQGGPNYGYTF. The DNA of the CDR3 is TGTGCCAGCTCAGGCGGACAGGGCGGGCCAAACTATGGCTACACCTTC. This chain connects TRBV18 to TRBJ1-2; 8 bases match TRBD1. Losses at the gene ends were 5 bases for V and 2 bases for J; bases not matched to a gene: 10. CDR1 KGHSH and CDR2 LQKENI come from the germline V gene. CDR3 length: 16 amino acids.